This T cell receptor (beta chain) was documented in a study of shared clonotypes between healthy human individuals. Study-wide findings and caveats: Large depth notwithstanding, sorted-subset sequencing proved incomplete by rarefaction.

Naive CD8 populations comprised CD45RO-negative cells positively selected for CCR7, excluding terminally differentiated effector memory CD45RA+ cells. About 30,000 T cell genomes, or approximately 190 ng DNA, went into the sorted-subset replicate PCRs. The assay was immunoSEQ multiplex PCR, and TCRdb's table has in-frame clones only and misses some. Of about 2 million clones detected, approximately 94% appear once; the ten largest clones hold approximately 1.2%. Only one count was recorded for this clone. The antigen remains unidentified. This clonotype originated in a man younger than 35 in good health. Input material: naive CD8+ T cells sorted from blood.

The CDR3 protein is CASSYSDYWEQYF. The CDR3 bases are TGTGCCAGCAGTTACTCGGATTATTGGGAGCAGTACTTC. V usage is TRBV6-6 and J usage is TRBJ2-7; no firm D call. The CDR3 spans 13 residues. Trimming shortened V by 0 bases and J by 7 bases, and 10 bases separated the two germline ends. Germline CDR1 reads MNHNY; CDR2 reads SVGAGI (reference sequence).